This T cell receptor beta chain was retrieved from a study of T cells after yellow fever vaccination. TCRdb called the 5' RACE reads again in MiXCR, with one record for every CDR3 protein. Here the sample spans approximately 240,000 distinct CDR3 sequences, around 3.5% being singletons. This clonotype appeared many times. Trimming left V 7 bases short and J 2 bases short, with 14 bases between. Germline V gene sequence: CDR1 SGDLS, CDR2 YYNGEE. This CDR3 spans 14 amino acids. The chain carries TRBV9 and TRBJ2-3; TRBD2 might be the D (5 bases). This TCR was sampled from a man between 18 and 35 years old who received the YFV17D yellow fever vaccine. This material consisted of PBMCs, taken 15 days after the yellow fever booster vaccination. CDR3 protein: CASGERGNTDTQYF. The CDR3 nucleotides are TGTGCCAGCGGAGAACGGGGAAACACAGATACGCAGTATTTT.